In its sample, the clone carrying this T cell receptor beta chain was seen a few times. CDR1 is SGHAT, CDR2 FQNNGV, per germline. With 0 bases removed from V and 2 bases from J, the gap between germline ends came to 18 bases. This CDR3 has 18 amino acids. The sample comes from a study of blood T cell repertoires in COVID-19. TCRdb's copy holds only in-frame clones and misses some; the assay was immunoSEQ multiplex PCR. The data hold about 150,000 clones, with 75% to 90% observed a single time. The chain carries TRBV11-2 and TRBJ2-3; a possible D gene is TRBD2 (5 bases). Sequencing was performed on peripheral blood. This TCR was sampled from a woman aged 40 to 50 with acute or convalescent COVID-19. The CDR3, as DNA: TGTGCCAGCAGCTTAGATAGGCTAGCCATAACCTACACAGATACGCAGTATTTT. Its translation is CASSLDRLAITYTDTQYF.